The 31 T cell receptor beta chains listed next were all sequenced from one sample in a study of glioma-infiltrating T cells after dendritic cell vaccination (dated by TCRdb to about 2016). The library relied on the immunoSEQ multiplex PCR assay. TCRdb carries this immuneACCESS record with in-frame sequences only. Its versions omit some clonotypes, under half of them owing to an unresolved V gene in the studies checked, with the rest unexplained. The sample table lists about 65,000 clones, more than 75% of them with a count of one. Of the sample, 11% falls within the top ten clones. In the paper's terms, the time point label means: after dendritic cell vaccination, including at tumor progression/relapse. The sequences come from blood, collected after dendritic cell vaccination. These receptors came from a human donor with glioblastoma.

The chain has TRBV9 and TRBJ2-7; D perhaps matches TRBD2 (6 bases). This CDR3 has 16 residues. Germline V gene sequence: CDR1 SGDLS, CDR2 YYNGEE. Between the trimmed V and J ends, which lost 0 bases and 4 bases, there was a span of 17 bases. For the CDR3, the DNA is TGTGCCAGCAGCGTAGCCGTGGGGGGTAGCGGTTACGAGCAGTACTTC. It yields the protein CASSVAVGGSGYEQYF.

This chain links TRBV9 with TRBJ2-7, with D maybe TRBD2 (6 bases). The CDR3 loop spans 15 amino acids. Germline V gene lookup returns CDR1 SGDLS and CDR2 YYNGEE. Trimming cost V 1 base and J 0 bases, with 11 bases left between them. The CDR3 nucleotides are TGTGCCAGCAGCGTATCGGGTAGCGGCTCCTACGAGCAGTACTTC. Protein product: CASSVSGSGSYEQYF.

V gene TRBV27 combines with J gene TRBJ2-3; possible D gene TRBD1, 6 bases. The CDR3 runs 17 residues. The V and J ends lost 2 bases and 5 bases respectively, with 20 bases between them. CDR1 is MNHEY and CDR2 is SMNVEV in the germline V gene (reference sequence). This CDR3 is CASSLGEEGTRKDTQYF. The CDR3 bases are TGTGCCAGCAGTTTAGGGGAAGAGGGGACAAGGAAAGATACGCAGTATTTT.

CDR3 amino acids: CASSQDRSVTYEQYF. CDR3 in DNA: TGCGCCAGCAGCCAAGATCGATCCGTCACCTACGAGCAGTACTTC. V is TRBV4-3 and J is TRBJ2-5; D uncertain. The end of the DNA fits TRBJ2-7 better, so the J call may be wrong. CDR3 length equals 15 residues. Germline assignment: CDR1 LGHNA and CDR2 YSLEER.

The chain combines TRBV7-2 with TRBJ2-2; 8 bases align to TRBD1. The J segment lost 3 bases and the V segment lost 5 bases, leaving 5 bases of the junction unmatched. Germline V gives CDR1 SGHTA, CDR2 FQGNSA. The CDR3 spans 15 residues. CDR3 amino acids: CASSRDRTDTGELFF. The CDR3 coding sequence is TGTGCCAGCAGCCGGGACAGGACAGACACCGGGGAGCTGTTTTTT.

The gene calls are TRBV6-1 and TRBJ2-5, with 14 bases lining up with TRBD2. Looked up from germline, CDR1 is MNHNS and CDR2 is SASEGT. The CDR3 is 15 residues long. The J segment lost 4 bases and the V segment lost 4 bases, leaving 2 bases of the junction unmatched. DNA for the CDR3: TGTGCCAGCAGTGGACTAGCGGGAGGGCCAGAGACCCAGTACTTC. It codes for CASSGLAGGPETQYF.

The chain carries TRBV7-2 and TRBJ2-3; maybe TRBD2 (6 bases). Trimming left V 5 bases short and J 8 bases short, with 29 bases between. The V gene's germline CDR1 is SGHTA and CDR2 FQGNSA. The CDR3 loop spans 18 amino acids. The CDR3 DNA reads as TGTGCCAGCAGCCCGTCACCGGGACTCCCGTCTCGTAACGGTACGCAGTATTTT. It yields the protein CASSPSPGLPSRNGTQYF.

This chain uses TRBV6-1 with TRBJ2-5; the match to TRBD2 covers 12 bases. This CDR3 has 16 amino acids. Germline values: CDR1 MNHNS, CDR2 SASEGT. The trim removed 4 bases at V and 5 bases at J, leaving 8 bases unmatched. CDR3 in DNA: TGTGCCAGCAGTGGAAGGACTAGCGGGAATCTGGAGACCCAGTACTTC. Translated: CASSGRTSGNLETQYF.

The V gene is TRBV5-1, the J gene TRBJ2-7, with TRBD2 identical over 12 bases. The CDR3 runs to 18 residues. V was pared by 0 bases and J by 1 base, with 8 bases of the junction left unmatched. The germline V gene has CDR1 SGHRS and CDR2 YFSETQ. CDR3 bases: TGCGCCAGCAGCTTGGGTAGGGCTAGCGGGGGGGGGTCCTACGAGCAGTACTTC. Its translation is CASSLGRASGGGSYEQYF.

The rearrangement uses TRBV4-2 and TRBJ1-3; D uncertain. The germline CDR1 and CDR2 sequences are LGHNA and YNFKEQ. Trimming took 4 bases from V and 8 from J, leaving 18 bases between them. This CDR3 comprises 15 residues. CDR3 region: CASSPGHDNWDTIYF. The CDR3 DNA sequence: TGTGCCAGCAGCCCCGGTCACGACAATTGGGACACCATATATTTT.

The rearrangement links TRBV2 to TRBJ1-2; TRBD1 is a possible D gene (6 bases). Trimming left V 3 bases short and J 7 bases short, with 15 bases between. The CDR3 totals 14 residues. Germline V CDR1 and CDR2: SNHLY, FYNNEI. The chain's CDR3 is CASSDGGRGRGYTF. The DNA of the CDR3 is TGTGCCAGCAGTGATGGAGGCAGGGGACGTGGCTACACCTTC.

V usage is TRBV19 and J usage is TRBJ2-7; 9 bases align to TRBD1. With 5 bases clipped from V and 0 bases from J, the junction kept 5 bases outside the gene matches. CDR1 LNHDA and CDR2 SQIVND come from the germline V gene (reference sequence). The CDR3 loop spans 15 amino acids. DNA of the CDR3: TGTGCCAGTAGTCCACTGACAGGGGGCTCCTACGAGCAGTACTTC. Its protein product is CASSPLTGGSYEQYF. Drawing the rest from reference TRBV19 and TRBJ2-7, the complete variable domain is DGGITQSPKYLFRKEGQNVTLSCEQNLNHDAMYWYRQDPGQGLRLIYYSQIVNDFQKGDIAEGYSVSREKKESFPLTVTSAQKNPTAFYLCASSPLTGGSYEQYFGPGTRLTVT.

The chain is built from TRBV27 and TRBJ1-1; possible D gene TRBD1, 5 bases. Germline V lookup: CDR1 MNHEY, CDR2 SMNVEV (reference sequence). This CDR3 is built from 13 residues. V was pared by 2 bases and J by 4 bases, with 8 bases between. CDR3 sequence (DNA): TGTGCCAGCAGTTTAGGCGGGGGCACTGAAGCTTTCTTT. This encodes CASSLGGGTEAFF.

This clone appeared a single time. V usage is TRBV30 and J usage is TRBJ2-5; 8 positions agree with TRBD2. Per germline, CDR1 GTSNPN and CDR2 SVGIG (reference sequence). J was trimmed by 11 bases and V by 5 bases; bases with no gene match: 4. The CDR3 extends over 10 amino acids. The CDR3 region is CAWGGRTQYF. CDR3 DNA: TGTGCCTGGGGCGGGAGGACGCAGTACTTC.

The J gene is TRBJ1-2, the V gene TRBV4-3, with TRBD1 matching over 7 bases. Germline V gene sequence: CDR1 LGHNA, CDR2 YSLEER. The CDR3 loop spans 14 amino acids. Trimming cost V 0 bases and J 4 bases; bases outside gene matches: 2. The CDR3 is CASSQEQGSYGYTF. In DNA, the CDR3 is TGCGCCAGCAGCCAAGAACAGGGGAGCTATGGCTACACCTTC.

This chain connects TRBV6-5 to TRBJ1-2; 8 bases match TRBD1. The V and J ends lost 3 bases and 4 bases, in that order; junction bases with no gene match: 4. Germline V gene data show CDR1 as MNHEY and CDR2 as SVGAGI. CDR3 length: 14 residues. DNA for the CDR3: TGTGCCAGCAGTTATCGTCAGGGGGCCTATGGCTACACCTTC. Protein product: CASSYRQGAYGYTF.

This clone turned up a few times. The chain employs TRBV5-1 and TRBJ1-4; D perhaps matches TRBD1 (6 bases). CDR1 SGHRS and CDR2 YFSETQ come from the germline V gene. Trimming cost V 4 bases and J 3 bases, with 13 bases left between them. The length of the CDR3 is 15 residues. CDR3 sequence (DNA): TGCGCCAGCAGCCCACGGGACACTGCTAATGAAAAACTGTTTTTT. Its protein is CASSPRDTANEKLFF.

J is TRBJ1-3 and V is TRBV6-4; D is unresolved. Trimming cost V 3 bases and J 3 bases, with 6 bases left between them. The CDR3 has 13 amino acids. Germline CDR1 MRHNA, CDR2 SNTAGT. CDR3 coding DNA: TGTGCCAGCAGTGATGTTATTGGAAACACCATATATTTT. It specifies CASSDVIGNTIYF.

The V gene is TRBV6-1, the J gene TRBJ2-3; D is possibly TRBD1 (6 bases). The germline gives CDR1 MNHNS, CDR2 SASEGT. The CDR3 sequence is 12 residues long. Between the trimmed V and J ends, which lost 4 bases and 5 bases, there was a span of 7 bases. The CDR3 loop reads CASSADRDTQYF. CDR3 nucleotide sequence: TGTGCCAGCAGTGCGGACAGAGATACGCAGTATTTT.

The J gene is TRBJ1-1, the V gene TRBV30; maybe TRBD1 (6 bases). Germline V gene lookup returns CDR1 GTSNPN and CDR2 SVGIG (reference sequence). Trimming removed 1 base at V and 11 bases at J, with 17 bases between. There are 13 residues in the CDR3. The CDR3 sequence: CAWSEGQTLGAFF. The CDR3 DNA follows: TGTGCCTGGAGTGAAGGACAGACCCTCGGGGCTTTCTTT.

The chain uses TRBV10-1 and TRBJ2-2; tentative D call: TRBD2 (5 bases). V was shortened by 3 bases and J by 6 bases, with 17 bases between the two germline ends. The CDR3 has 16 residues. Germline V gene sequence: CDR1 WNHNN, CDR2 SYGVQD (reference sequence). In DNA form, the CDR3 reads TGCGCCAGCAGTGATACCAACGGGATTTCCCCCGGGGAGCTGTTTTTT. As protein: CASSDTNGISPGELFF.

This chain connects TRBV11-2 to TRBJ2-5; TRBD2 aligns across 14 bases. This CDR3 is built from 14 residues. Trimming removed 5 bases from V and 11 bases from J; junction bases left unmatched: 7. Looked up from germline, CDR1 is SGHAT and CDR2 is FQNNGV. CDR3 protein: CASSLGLAGGLQYF. CDR3 nucleotides: TGTGCCAGCAGCCTCGGACTAGCGGGGGGACTACAGTACTTC.

A remark on this clone: The junction departs from the called germline gene at one end, perhaps through a read error. The V and J genes are TRBV2 and TRBJ2-1, with 7 bases lining up with TRBD1. Germline V gives CDR1 SNHLY, CDR2 FYNNEI. The CDR3 sequence is 12 residues long. The chain's CDR3 is CAGSRQGVEQFF. CDR3 sequence (DNA): TGTGCCGGCAGTCGACAGGGAGTTGAGCAGTTCTTC.

The V gene is TRBV4-3, the J gene TRBJ1-5; weak D call: TRBD1 (5 bases). Trimming took off 0 bases at V and 7 bases at J, with 13 bases between the two ends. CDR3 length: 15 residues. Germline CDR1 LGHNA, CDR2 YSLEER. The DNA for the CDR3 is TGCGCCAGCAGCCAAGATACGCAGGGCGTCCAGCCCCAGCATTTT. It encodes CASSQDTQGVQPQHF.

This chain links TRBV20-1 with TRBJ1-3; 7 nucleotides match TRBD1. CDR1 and CDR2 (germline): DFQATT, SNEGSKA (reference sequence). The CDR3 has 11 residues. CDR3 coding DNA: TGCATGGGGACAGCCGGAAACACCATATATTTT. The encoded protein is CMGTAGNTIYF.

This chain joins TRBV4-1 and TRBJ2-3, with 7 bases lining up with TRBD1. Germline V gives CDR1 MGHRA, CDR2 YSYEKL. With 1 base clipped from V and 0 bases from J, the junction kept 4 bases outside the gene matches. The CDR3 has 16 amino acids. CDR3 loop: CASSQVYRGSTDTQYF. CDR3 DNA sequence: TGCGCCAGCAGCCAAGTATACAGGGGAAGCACAGATACGCAGTATTTT.

The chain uses TRBV4-2 and TRBJ2-5; 9 bases fit TRBD2. This CDR3 has 14 residues. From germline, CDR1 is LGHNA and CDR2 YNFKEQ. Unmatched junction bases numbered 3, after V lost 4 bases and J lost 3 bases. This CDR3 is CASSRGGAEETQYF. The CDR3 DNA is TGTGCCAGCAGCCGCGGGGGGGCCGAAGAGACCCAGTACTTC.

V usage is TRBV7-3 and J usage is TRBJ2-5, with 8 bases identical to TRBD1. Germline CDR1 is SGHTA and CDR2 is FQGTGA. The CDR3 covers 15 residues. Trimming at V came to 5 bases and at J to 3 bases, leaving 8 bases not matched to a gene. The CDR3 DNA reads TGTGCCAGCAGCCGCTCAGGGGGCGATGAAGAGACCCAGTACTTC. Translation: CASSRSGGDEETQYF.

The rearrangement joins TRBV2 to TRBJ2-6, with D perhaps TRBD1 (6 bases). The CDR3 is made up of 16 amino acids. Between the trimmed V and J ends, which lost 6 bases and 4 bases, there was a span of 16 bases. Germline V gene data show CDR1 as SNHLY and CDR2 as FYNNEI. Here the CDR3 reads CASRAPQGSGANVLTF. CDR3 nucleotides: TGTGCCAGCAGGGCCCCACAGGGCTCAGGGGCCAACGTCCTGACTTTC.

The chain links TRBV5-1 to TRBJ1-2; 7 nucleotides align to TRBD1. Per the germline V gene, CDR1 is SGHRS and CDR2 is YFSETQ. Trimming at V came to 5 bases and at J to 8 bases, leaving 18 bases not matched to a gene. This CDR3 is 16 amino acids long. The CDR3 loop is CASRQTLTGVEVGYTF. CDR3 in DNA: TGCGCCAGCAGGCAGACTCTAACAGGGGTTGAAGTGGGCTACACCTTC.

The V gene is TRBV5-1, the J gene TRBJ2-1, with 15 positions matching TRBD2. This CDR3 is 17 amino acids long. Germline V lookup: CDR1 SGHRS, CDR2 YFSETQ. J lost 8 bases, V lost 4 bases, and 10 bases had no gene match. CDR3 nucleotide sequence: TGCGCCAGCAGCGAGGGACTAGCGGGAGGACTCAATTATGAGCAGTTCTTC. This gives the protein CASSEGLAGGLNYEQFF.